Only a few counts were recorded for the clone carrying this TCR beta chain. Its matching antigen is unknown. The second PCR ran roughly 6 to 12 cycles with a sample-barcoded 5' primer and J-beta primers. In TCRdb, the 5' RACE reads were re-called with MiXCR into one record per CDR3 protein. The sample lists 700,000 or so distinct CDR3 sequences, about 24% occurring once. This entry is derived from a study of blood T cells in healthy people across ages. Whole-study results and caveats: Estimates drawn from one million T cells were deemed to understate diversity. A greater number of naive CD4+ cells and higher diversity distinguished long-lived donors from aged donors.

This clonotype was sampled from a man in his 70s in good health. Sequencing input: blood.

For the CDR3, the DNA is TGTGCCAGCATGGCGGGATTTGGGAGCTCCTACAATGAGCAGTTCTTC. Amino acids: CASMAGFGSSYNEQFF. The rearrangement joins TRBV12-3 or TRBV12-4 to TRBJ2-1; the D gene is possibly TRBD2 (6 bases). This CDR3 contains 16 residues. V was trimmed by 7 bases and J by 0 bases, leaving 16 bases between them.